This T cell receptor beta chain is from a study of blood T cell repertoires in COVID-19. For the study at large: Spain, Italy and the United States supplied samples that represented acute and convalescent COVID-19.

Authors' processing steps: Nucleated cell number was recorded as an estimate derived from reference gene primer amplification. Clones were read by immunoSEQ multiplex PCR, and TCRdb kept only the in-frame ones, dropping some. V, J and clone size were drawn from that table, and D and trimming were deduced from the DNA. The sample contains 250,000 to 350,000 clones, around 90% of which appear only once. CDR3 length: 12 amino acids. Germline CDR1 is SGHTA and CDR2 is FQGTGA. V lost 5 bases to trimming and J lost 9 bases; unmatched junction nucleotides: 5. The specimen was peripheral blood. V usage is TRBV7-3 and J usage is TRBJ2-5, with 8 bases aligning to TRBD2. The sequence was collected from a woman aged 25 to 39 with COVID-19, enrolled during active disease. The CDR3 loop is CASSDSSGPQYF. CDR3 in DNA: TGTGCCAGCAGCGACTCTAGCGGGCCCCAGTACTTC.